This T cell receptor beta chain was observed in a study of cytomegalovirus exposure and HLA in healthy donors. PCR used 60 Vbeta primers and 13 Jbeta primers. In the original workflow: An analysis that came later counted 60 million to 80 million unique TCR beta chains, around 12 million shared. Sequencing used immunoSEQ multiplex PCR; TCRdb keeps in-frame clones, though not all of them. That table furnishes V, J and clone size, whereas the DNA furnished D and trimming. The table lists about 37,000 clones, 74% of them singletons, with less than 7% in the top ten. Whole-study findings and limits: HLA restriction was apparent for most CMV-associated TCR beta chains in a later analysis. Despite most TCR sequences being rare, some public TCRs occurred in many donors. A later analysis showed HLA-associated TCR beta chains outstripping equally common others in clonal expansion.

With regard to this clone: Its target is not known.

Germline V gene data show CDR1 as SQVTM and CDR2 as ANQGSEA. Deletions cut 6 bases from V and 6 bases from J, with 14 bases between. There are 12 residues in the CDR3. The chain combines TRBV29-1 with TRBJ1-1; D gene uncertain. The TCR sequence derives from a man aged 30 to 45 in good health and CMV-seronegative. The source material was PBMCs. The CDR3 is CSVHPDGSEAFF. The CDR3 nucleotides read TGCAGCGTCCACCCAGACGGGTCTGAAGCTTTCTTT.